This T cell receptor beta chain appears in the sequencing data of a study of shared clonotypes between healthy human individuals. Findings of the study overall: Clonotype sharing among donors likely depends on sequencing depth. Represented genetic and exposure-history diversity was restricted by having few donors.

V lost 1 base to trimming and J lost 7 bases, with 13 bases between them. Germline V gene data show CDR1 as SGHVS and CDR2 as FNYEAQ. The CDR3 contains 14 residues. Unsorted PBMC DNA was run through sequencing on ten immunoSEQ deep assay plates. Some clones are missing from TCRdb's copy, which holds only in-frame ones; the method was immunoSEQ multiplex PCR. The sample includes 400,000 to 600,000 clones, roughly three quarters of them seen just once. On this clone: Its specificity is not known.

Only Caucasian adults living in Nashville, Tennessee made up the donor group. The sequence was collected from a middle-aged woman in good health. Some clones in this sample may be carry-over from other donors' samples. The specimen was PBMCs. The genes are TRBV7-6 and TRBJ1-2; D unclear. The CDR3 DNA follows: TGTGCCAGCAGCTTAGGACCCTCCCTGGGTGGCTACACCTTC. It translates to CASSLGPSLGGYTF.